A single sample is the source of the 30 T cell receptor beta chains below, sequenced in a study of vaccination effects on CD4 cells after COVID-19. TCRdb's copy holds only in-frame clones and misses some; the assay was immunoSEQ multiplex PCR. The sample has more than 40,000 clones; around 67% are singletons. ViraFEST used viral peptide pools to expand antigen-specific CD4+ T cells before sequencing. At the end of roughly ten days of culture, CD4+ T cells were isolated. No vaccinee had earlier SARS-CoV-2 infection, and nucleocapsid antibodies were negative. Their cognate antigens are unknown. The specimen was CD4+ T cells from PBMCs cultured with HCoV-OC43 spike peptides, collected before COVID-19 vaccination. Described subset: HCoV-OC43 spike overlapping peptide pool stimulation. Source of these receptors: a human donor who received a COVID-19 vaccine.

The gene calls are TRBV7-9 and TRBJ1-1; 9 bases match TRBD1. CDR3 size: 19 residues. The ends lost 1 base at V and 1 base at J; junction bases unmatched: 13. Germline V gene lookup returns CDR1 SEHNR and CDR2 FQNEAQ (reference sequence). The CDR3 DNA reads TGTGCCAGCAGCTTAGACAGGGGGCACATTCGAGGGCAGAACACTGAAGCTTTCTTT. Its translation: CASSLDRGHIRGQNTEAFF.

CDR3 protein: CASSLEADRASEQYF. The CDR3 DNA is TGTGCCAGCAGCTTAGAGGCCGACAGGGCGAGCGAGCAGTACTTC. This rearrangement joins TRBV7-2 to TRBJ2-7; 7 bases fit TRBD1. Unmatched junction bases numbered 9, after V lost 1 base and J lost 6 bases. The germline CDR1 and CDR2 sequences are SGHTA and FQGNSA. CDR3 length: 15 residues.

This clone was seen only a few times. The genes are TRBV30 and TRBJ2-3, with 8 nucleotides matching TRBD2. The CDR3 spans 15 residues. Germline V gene lookup returns CDR1 GTSNPN and CDR2 SVGIG (reference sequence). V shed 4 bases, J shed 6 bases, and the junction held 12 bases outside the gene matches. CDR3 sequence: CAWKEPAGVLDTQYF. Here the CDR3 DNA reads TGTGCCTGGAAAGAGCCAGCGGGGGTTCTGGATACGCAGTATTTT.

The V and J genes are TRBV5-1 and TRBJ2-1; 13 nucleotides align to TRBD2. Germline assignment: CDR1 SGHRS and CDR2 YFSETQ. CDR3 size: 19 residues. The ends lost 2 bases at V and 2 bases at J; junction bases unmatched: 10. CDR3 nucleotides: TGCGCCAGCAGCTTTGGTCGGACTAGCGGGAGACGGACCTACAATGAGCAGTTCTTC. It is translated as CASSFGRTSGRRTYNEQFF.

The genes are TRBV27 and TRBJ2-7, with a possible D match to TRBD2 (5 bases). Germline V gene lookup returns CDR1 MNHEY and CDR2 SMNVEV (reference sequence). Trimming stripped 0 bases from V and 1 base from J, with 10 bases between. The CDR3 is 15 residues long. The CDR3 spells CASSLSSRGSYEQYF. The CDR3 nucleotides read TGTGCCAGCAGTTTATCGAGCCGGGGTTCCTACGAGCAGTACTTC.

In its sample, this clone was seen a few times. This sample includes further DNA sequences coding for the same CDR3. This chain's CDR3 is CASSPAPAGARANYGYTF. The CDR3 DNA sequence: TGTGCCAGCAGCCCCGCCCCGGCAGGGGCACGAGCTAACTATGGCTACACCTTC. The chain joins TRBV7-8 to TRBJ1-2, with D possibly being TRBD1 (6 bases). V lost 5 bases and J 0 bases, leaving 22 bases between the germline ends. Germline values: CDR1 SGHVS, CDR2 FQNEAQ. This CDR3 comprises 18 residues. The full variable domain, in which reference TRBV7-8 and TRBJ1-2 provide the parts outside the CDR3, is GAGVSQSPRYKVAKRGQDVALRCDPISGHVSLFWYQQALGQGPEFLTYFQNEAQLDKSGLPSDRFFAERPEGSVSTLKIQRTQQEDSAVYLCASSPAPAGARANYGYTFGSGTRLTVV.

This clone has only a few counts. V and J are TRBV7-9 and TRBJ1-1, with a possible D match to TRBD1 (6 bases). Germline loops: CDR1 SEHNR, CDR2 FQNEAQ (reference sequence). V lost 4 bases to trimming and J lost 1 base, with 10 bases between them. This CDR3 is 14 amino acids long. CDR3 sequence: CASSSQGGNTEAFF. The CDR3, as DNA: TGTGCCAGCAGCTCACAGGGTGGGAACACTGAAGCTTTCTTT.

The table lists this clone with a count of one. The rearrangement uses TRBV25-1 and TRBJ2-1; 7 bases fit TRBD1. Germline V gives CDR1 MGHDK, CDR2 SYGVNS. V was pared by 3 bases and J by 2 bases, with 4 bases of the junction left unmatched. This CDR3 comprises 15 residues. CDR3 sequence: CASSESGTAYNEQFF. In DNA form, the CDR3 reads TGTGCCAGCAGTGAGTCCGGGACAGCCTACAATGAGCAGTTCTTC. Drawing the rest from reference TRBV25-1 and TRBJ2-1, the complete variable domain is EADIYQTPRYLVIGTGKKITLECSQTMGHDKMYWYQQDPGMELHLIHYSYGVNSTEKGDLSSESTVSRIRTEHFPLTLESARPSHTSQYLCASSESGTAYNEQFFGPGTRLTVL.

This chain joins TRBV19 and TRBJ1-2; the match to TRBD1 covers 8 bases. Germline CDR1 reads LNHDA; CDR2 reads SQIVND (reference sequence). The ends lost 5 bases at V and 4 bases at J; junction bases unmatched: 9. The CDR3 sequence is 15 residues long. The chain's CDR3 is CASSSTGEPFYGYTF. The CDR3 DNA reads as TGTGCCAGTAGTTCGACAGGGGAGCCCTTCTATGGCTACACCTTC.

This chain links TRBV7-2 with TRBJ2-5; D is perhaps TRBD1 or TRBD2 (5 bases each). The germline CDR1 and CDR2 sequences are SGHTA and FQGNSA. The CDR3 is 15 residues long. Between the trimmed V and J ends, which lost 1 base and 1 base, there was a span of 10 bases. The CDR3 DNA is TGTGCCAGCAGCTTAGGGGGGACGGGCCAAGAGACCCAGTACTTC. As protein: CASSLGGTGQETQYF.

The CDR3, as DNA: TGTGCCAGTAGTATAGTCGGACAGACCGGGGAGCTGTTTTTT. Protein: CASSIVGQTGELFF. The chain has TRBV19 and TRBJ2-2; D is possibly TRBD1 (6 bases). This CDR3 contains 14 residues. Germline CDR1 is LNHDA and CDR2 is SQIVND (reference sequence). Trimming cost V 1 base and J 5 bases, with 8 bases left between them.

This chain uses TRBV5-1 with TRBJ2-7; 11 bases match TRBD1. Germline loops: CDR1 SGHRS, CDR2 YFSETQ. V dropped 0 bases and J dropped 6; count of bases not matched to a gene: 5. There are 15 residues in the CDR3. DNA of the CDR3: TGCGCCAGCAGCTTGGCCGGGGACAGGGGGAGCGAGCAGTACTTC. This translates into CASSLAGDRGSEQYF.

The rearrangement links TRBV5-1 to TRBJ1-2; 9 positions match TRBD1. V was clipped by 0 bases and J by 4 bases; unmatched bases: 7. This CDR3 is built from 16 residues. CDR1 is SGHRS and CDR2 is YFSETQ in the germline V gene. The CDR3 is CASSLGPQGAGYGYTF. CDR3 nucleotide sequence: TGCGCCAGCAGCTTGGGACCACAGGGGGCAGGCTATGGCTACACCTTC.

This rearrangement joins TRBV5-1 to TRBJ2-5, with 10 bases that match TRBD1. Per germline, CDR1 SGHRS and CDR2 YFSETQ. V was pared by 4 bases and J by 4 bases, with 1 base of the junction left unmatched. The CDR3 length is 13 residues. The CDR3 protein is CASSRTGGETQYF. In nucleotides, the CDR3 is TGCGCCAGCAGCCGGACAGGGGGAGAGACCCAGTACTTC.

CDR3 in amino acids: CASSLPGQETQYF. CDR3 coding DNA: TGTGCCAGCAGCTTACCCGGGCAAGAGACCCAGTACTTC. This chain uses TRBV7-9 with TRBJ2-5; D is undetermined. Germline V gene data show CDR1 as SEHNR and CDR2 as FQNEAQ (reference sequence). The CDR3 contains 13 residues. The germline V and J ends were trimmed by 2 bases and 2 bases, with 6 bases remaining between them.

The rearrangement links TRBV19 to TRBJ2-1, with 11 bases identical to TRBD2. The V gene's germline CDR1 is LNHDA and CDR2 SQIVND (reference sequence). J gave up 8 bases and V 0 bases, and 6 bases lay outside the gene matches. This CDR3 comprises 16 residues. The CDR3 region has the DNA TGTGCCAGTAGTATAGAGGCTAGCGGGAGGAGGGATGAGCAGTTCTTC. Residues: CASSIEASGRRDEQFF.

V and J are TRBV24-1 and TRBJ1-3; TRBD1 aligns across 7 bases. The V and J ends lost 5 bases and 9 bases, in that order; junction bases with no gene match: 24. CDR1 is KGHDR and CDR2 is SFDVKD in the germline V gene. This CDR3 is built from 19 residues. CDR3 in amino acids: CATSAPGTAVVKFWSTIYF. The CDR3 region has the DNA TGTGCCACCAGTGCCCCCGGGACAGCCGTTGTCAAATTTTGGAGCACCATATATTTT.

In DNA form, the CDR3 reads TGTGCCAGCTCACCACCGAACGGAGGGTTCTCTGGAAACACCATATATTTT. Translated: CASSPPNGGFSGNTIYF. The J gene is TRBJ1-3, the V gene TRBV18; no clear D gene. CDR1 is KGHSH, CDR2 LQKENI, per germline. V shed 0 bases and J shed 0 bases, with 12 bases lying between them. There are 17 residues in the CDR3.

This chain joins TRBV2 and TRBJ2-6; 7 bases align to TRBD1. The CDR3 consists of 18 residues. V shed 5 bases and J 0 bases; nucleotides not matched to a gene: 10. Germline CDR1 and CDR2: SNHLY and FYNNEI. The chain's CDR3 is CASSRYGTVISGANVLTF. The CDR3 bases are TGTGCCAGCAGTCGGTATGGGACAGTAATCTCTGGGGCCAACGTCCTGACTTTC.

The V and J genes are TRBV30 and TRBJ1-2, with D possibly matching TRBD1 (6 bases). Germline V gene sequence: CDR1 GTSNPN, CDR2 SVGIG (reference sequence). Trimming cost V 0 bases and J 6 bases, with 14 bases left between them. The CDR3 has 14 residues. This CDR3 reads CAWSVFLGGHGYTF. For the CDR3, the DNA is TGTGCCTGGAGTGTATTTCTGGGGGGCCATGGCTACACCTTC.

This chain joins TRBV28 and TRBJ1-4; 9 bases map to TRBD1. Germline V gives CDR1 MDHEN, CDR2 SYDVKM. The CDR3 is 14 residues long. J was trimmed by 8 bases and V by 7 bases; bases with no gene match: 8. The CDR3 reads CASTTRQGGEKLFF. CDR3 DNA sequence: TGTGCCAGCACCACCCGACAGGGGGGAGAAAAACTGTTTTTT.

The chain links TRBV5-1 to TRBJ2-5; D is undetermined. Trimming stripped 6 bases from V and 2 bases from J, with 20 bases between. Germline CDR1 is SGHRS and CDR2 is YFSETQ. The CDR3 extends over 16 amino acids. The CDR3 DNA sequence: TGCGCCAGCAAACGAAAGTGGGGTACCTTACAAGAGACCCAGTACTTC. It encodes CASKRKWGTLQETQYF.

The chain links TRBV9 to TRBJ2-3, with 8 bases aligning to TRBD2. Per the germline V gene, CDR1 is SGDLS and CDR2 is YYNGEE. This CDR3 has 14 amino acids. Losses at the gene ends were 4 bases for V and 1 base for J; bases not matched to a gene: 2. This CDR3 reads CASSIAGRTDTQYF. In DNA form, the CDR3 reads TGTGCCAGCAGCATAGCGGGGCGCACAGATACGCAGTATTTT.

CDR3 coding DNA: TGCGCCAGCAGCTTGGATGGACAGGGTAACACCGGGGAGCTGTTTTTT. Translating gives CASSLDGQGNTGELFF. The chain combines TRBV5-1 with TRBJ2-2; 8 nucleotides line up with TRBD1. Looked up from germline, CDR1 is SGHRS and CDR2 is YFSETQ. The V segment lost 0 bases and the J segment 2 bases; nucleotides outside the gene matches: 3. The CDR3 has 16 residues.

This clone has only a few counts. The CDR3 region is CSVQGAVEGYTF. The CDR3 DNA sequence: TGCAGCGTACAGGGGGCTGTCGAGGGCTACACCTTC. The chain joins TRBV29-1 to TRBJ1-2; TRBD1 matches at 9 bases. The germline V gene encodes CDR1 SQVTM and CDR2 ANQGSEA. With V trimmed by 6 bases and J by 8 bases, 7 bases remained unmatched. The length of the CDR3 is 12 residues.

The chain links TRBV25-1 to TRBJ2-6; D might be TRBD2 (5 bases). This CDR3 region has 16 residues. Germline CDR1 MGHDK, CDR2 SYGVNS. V was trimmed by 4 bases and J by 4 bases, leaving 14 bases between them. The CDR3 region is CASSAGSMRGANVLTF. The CDR3, as DNA: TGTGCCAGCAGTGCGGGATCAATGAGGGGGGCCAACGTCCTGACTTTC. Combining the CDR3 with reference TRBV25-1 and TRBJ2-6 gives the whole variable domain EADIYQTPRYLVIGTGKKITLECSQTMGHDKMYWYQQDPGMELHLIHYSYGVNSTEKGDLSSESTVSRIRTEHFPLTLESARPSHTSQYLCASSAGSMRGANVLTFGAGSRLTVL.

The chain couples TRBV5-6 to TRBJ1-2; D is uncertain. Deletions cut 2 bases from V and 11 bases from J, with 19 bases between. The CDR3 length is 14 residues. Germline V gene lookup returns CDR1 SGHDT and CDR2 YYEEEE. CDR3 DNA: TGTGCCAGCAGCTTACCCGGGCTCCTCACCGGGTACACCTTC. Its translation: CASSLPGLLTGYTF.

The chain couples TRBV5-5 to TRBJ1-3; tentatively, D is TRBD1 (5 bases). Germline V gene data show CDR1 as SGHKS and CDR2 as YYEKEE (reference sequence). Trimming took 0 bases from V and 0 from J, leaving 16 bases between them. CDR3 length: 18 amino acids. CDR3 DNA sequence: TGTGCCAGCAGCTTGGCCGGCGGGACCCGAAACTCTGGAAACACCATATATTTT. Protein product: CASSLAGGTRNSGNTIYF.

V and J are TRBV5-1 and TRBJ2-7; D is unresolved. The CDR3 length is 14 residues. Germline CDR1 reads SGHRS; CDR2 reads YFSETQ. Trimming removed 0 bases at V and 2 bases at J, with 9 bases between. DNA for the CDR3: TGCGCCAGCAGCTTGGCAGGTACGGCCTACGAGCAGTACTTC. Encoded protein: CASSLAGTAYEQYF.

This rearrangement joins TRBV5-1 to TRBJ1-2, with TRBD1 as a possible D gene (6 bases). The V and J ends lost 2 bases and 0 bases respectively, with 17 bases between them. The germline V gene has CDR1 SGHRS and CDR2 YFSETQ. The CDR3 extends over 17 amino acids. The DNA of the CDR3 is TGCGCCAGCAGCTTTCGGGGGCTGACAGGAGCTAACTATGGCTACACCTTC. Its protein product is CASSFRGLTGANYGYTF.